This paragraph reports one T cell receptor beta chain. Its antigen is unknown. The Oncomine TCR Beta short-read assay sequenced DNA from cultured CD4+ T cells. TCRdb reprocessed the PCR reads with MiXCR, giving one entry per CDR3 protein. The sample holds approximately 13,000 distinct CDR3 sequences, about 65% seen once. V shed 5 bases and J shed 0 bases, with 11 bases lying between them. The CDR3 contains 15 residues. Germline CDR1 and CDR2: MNHEY and SMNVEV (reference sequence). These data come from a study of vaccination and CD4 T cells after COVID-19. Study background: It was a median about 100 days after diagnosis, with a range of 35 to 161, that post-COVID samples were drawn. Stimuli were overlapping spike peptide pools of SARS-CoV-2 and three common cold coronaviruses (HCoV-NL63, HCoV-OC43, HCoV-229E). Treatment of control cultures consisted of a CEFX pool, an HIV-1 Nef pool, or no peptide. Study-level findings and limits: A nonsignificant rise from roughly 22 to 38 was seen in the median number of SARS-CoV-2-reactive clonotypes.

Specified treatment: 10-day PBMC culture with coronavirus spike peptide pools or control peptides (ViraFEST assay). The clonotype originates from a human donor who had recovered from COVID-19. V and J are TRBV27 and TRBJ1-5; tentatively, D is TRBD1 (6 bases). Source material: CD4+ T cells from blood, cultured in vitro. The CDR3 DNA follows: TGTGCCAGCAGTAAGGGGGGGTATAGCAATCAGCCCCAGCATTTT. It translates to CASSKGGYSNQPQHF.